The rows below give T cell receptor beta chains drawn from one sample of a study of CD8 T cells in ankylosing spondylitis. TCRdb analysed the 5' RACE reads with MiXCR anew, one entry per CDR3 protein. This table holds more than 25,000 distinct CDR3 sequences, around 5.2% found once. The sample comprised blood, either unsorted or a sorted T cell fraction (not recorded which). The receptors here all came from a female donor with ankylosing spondylitis or in good health (not recorded which). CDR3s include the opening cysteine and the closing phenylalanine or tryptophan. The order of the fields is V gene, J gene, CDR3 length, D gene, clone size, CDR3 protein, CDR3 DNA. The D gene is left open where the match is weak. Not all rows give a size; the values are once, few, many and, for expanded clones, a class.

TRBV9	TRBJ2-3	15	TRBD1	few	CASSIRDRATDTQYF	TGTGCCAGCAGCATCCGGGACAGGGCCACAGATACGCAGTATTTT
TRBV9	TRBJ1-1	15	.	many	CASSANGHPNTEAFF	TGTGCCAGCAGCGCTAACGGACACCCGAACACTGAAGCTTTCTTT
TRBV9	TRBJ2-3	16	.	many	CASSVRPGGSTDTQYF	TGTGCCAGCAGCGTGAGGCCCGGCGGTAGCACAGATACGCAGTATTTT
TRBV9	TRBJ2-4	15	TRBD2	medium-sized	CASSTGGGGKNIQYF	TGTGCCAGCAGCACCGGAGGCGGGGGAAAAAACATTCAGTACTTC
TRBV9	TRBJ2-2	13	.	many	CASSGGVAGELFF	TGTGCCAGCAGCGGGGGAGTGGCCGGGGAGCTGTTTTTT
TRBV9	TRBJ2-7	16	TRBD2	many	CASSVGGLAGAYEQYF	TGTGCCAGCAGCGTAGGGGGGCTAGCGGGCGCCTACGAGCAGTACTTC
TRBV9	TRBJ2-3	12	.	many	CASSAFTDTQYF	TGTGCCAGCAGCGCGTTCACAGATACGCAGTATTTT
TRBV9	TRBJ1-2	15	.	many	CASSTIGEANYGYTF	TGTGCCAGCAGCACAATAGGGGAAGCTAACTATGGCTACACCTTC
TRBV9	TRBJ2-1	16	.	many	CASSVEGGSSYNEQFF	TGTGCCAGCAGCGTAGAGGGGGGAAGCTCCTACAATGAGCAGTTCTTC
TRBV9	TRBJ1-3	14	TRBD1	many	CASSAGQGRNTIYF	TGTGCCAGCAGCGCGGGACAGGGTCGAAACACCATATATTTT
TRBV9	TRBJ2-1	19	TRBD2	many	CASSVRDGRSLSSYNEQFF	TGTGCCAGCAGCGTCCGGGACGGGAGGTCCCTTAGCTCCTACAATGAGCAGTTCTTC
TRBV9	TRBJ2-2	12	.	medium-sized	CASSVDGGELFF	TGTGCCAGCAGCGTAGATGGCGGGGAGCTGTTTTTT
TRBV9	TRBJ1-4	14	.	many	CASSVGGAGEKLFF	TGTGCCAGCAGCGTAGGGGGGGCCGGTGAAAAACTGTTTTTT
TRBV9	TRBJ1-2	14	TRBD1	many	CASSPDRGFYGYTF	TGTGCCAGCAGCCCTGACAGGGGTTTCTATGGCTACACCTTC
TRBV9	TRBJ2-3	17	.	many	CASSLEWGAGGTDTQYF	TGTGCCAGCAGCCTGGAATGGGGAGCAGGAGGAACAGATACGCAGTATTTT
TRBV9	TRBJ2-5	16	TRBD2	many	CASSVGSAGEGETQYF	TGTGCCAGCAGCGTAGGTTCCGCGGGAGAGGGAGAGACCCAGTACTTC
TRBV9	TRBJ1-6	15	TRBD1	many	CASSVATGGNSPLHF	TGTGCCAGCAGCGTAGCTACAGGGGGAAATTCACCCCTCCACTTT
TRBV9	TRBJ1-6	16	.	.	CASSGQTGRENSPLHF	TGTGCCAGCAGCGGCCAAACAGGGAGAGAGAATTCACCCCTCCACTTT
TRBV9	TRBJ2-1	17	.	many	CASSVDSSLSSYNEQFF	TGTGCCAGCAGCGTCGATAGTTCTTTGAGCTCCTACAATGAGCAGTTCTTC
TRBV9	TRBJ2-2	16	.	many	CASSVGAVANTGELFF	TGTGCCAGCAGCGTAGGGGCGGTGGCGAACACCGGGGAGCTGTTTTTT
TRBV9	TRBJ2-1	16	TRBD2	many	CASSAKWGGTYNEQFF	TGTGCCAGCAGCGCTAAGTGGGGGGGGACCTACAATGAGCAGTTCTTC
TRBV9	TRBJ2-5	14	TRBD1	many	CASSVATGEETQYF	TGTGCCAGCAGCGTAGCTACAGGGGAAGAGACCCAGTACTTC
TRBV9	TRBJ1-3	13	TRBD1	many	CASSANRGDTIYF	TGTGCCAGCAGCGCTAACAGGGGAGACACCATATATTTT
TRBV9	TRBJ2-2	14	.	.	CASSVVPSGGELFF	TGTGCCAGCAGCGTAGTCCCCAGTGGCGGGGAGCTGTTTTTT
TRBV9	TRBJ1-1	16	.	many	CASSVLSQGGRAEAFF	TGTGCCAGCAGCGTCCTCTCACAAGGGGGGCGGGCTGAAGCTTTCTTT
TRBV9	TRBJ1-3	15	TRBD1	many	CASSSAGGDGNTIYF	TGTGCCAGCAGCAGTGCAGGGGGCGATGGAAACACCATATATTTT
TRBV9	TRBJ2-3	14	TRBD2	.	CAISESGGKDTQYF	TGTGCCATCAGCGAAAGCGGGGGCAAAGATACGCAGTATTTT